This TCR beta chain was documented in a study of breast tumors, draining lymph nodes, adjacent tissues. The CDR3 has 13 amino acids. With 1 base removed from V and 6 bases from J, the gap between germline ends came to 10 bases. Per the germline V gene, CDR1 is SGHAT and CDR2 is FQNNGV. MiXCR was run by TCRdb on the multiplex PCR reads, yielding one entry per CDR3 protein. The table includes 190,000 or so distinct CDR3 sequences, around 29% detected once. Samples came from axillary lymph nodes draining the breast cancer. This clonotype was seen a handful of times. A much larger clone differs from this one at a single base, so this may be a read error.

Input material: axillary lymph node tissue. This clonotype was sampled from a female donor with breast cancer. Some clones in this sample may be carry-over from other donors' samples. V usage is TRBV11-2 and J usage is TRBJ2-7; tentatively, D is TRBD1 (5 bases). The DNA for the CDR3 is TGTGCCAGCAGCTTAGTGGCAGGGTCCGAGCAGTACTTC. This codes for CASSLVAGSEQYF. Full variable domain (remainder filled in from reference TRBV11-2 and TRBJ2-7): EAGVAQSPRYKIIEKRQSVAFWCNPISGHATLYWYQQILGQGPKLLIQFQNNGVVDDSQLPKDRFSAERLKGVDSTLKIQPAKLEDSAVYLCASSLVAGSEQYFGPGTRLTVT.